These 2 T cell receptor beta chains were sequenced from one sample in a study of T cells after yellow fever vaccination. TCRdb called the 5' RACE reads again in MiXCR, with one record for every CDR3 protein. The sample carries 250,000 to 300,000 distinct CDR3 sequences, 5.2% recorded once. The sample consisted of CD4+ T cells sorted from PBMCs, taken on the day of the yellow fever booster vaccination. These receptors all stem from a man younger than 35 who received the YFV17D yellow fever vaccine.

CDR3 amino acids: CASSDYRDYGYTF. As DNA, the CDR3 is TGCGCCAGCAGTGATTACAGGGACTATGGCTACACCTTC. This chain uses TRBV10-1 with TRBJ1-2; TRBD1 is a possible D gene (6 bases). V was clipped by 3 bases and J by 3 bases, with 8 bases between them. Per germline, CDR1 WNHNN and CDR2 SYGVQD (reference sequence). The CDR3 spans 13 residues.

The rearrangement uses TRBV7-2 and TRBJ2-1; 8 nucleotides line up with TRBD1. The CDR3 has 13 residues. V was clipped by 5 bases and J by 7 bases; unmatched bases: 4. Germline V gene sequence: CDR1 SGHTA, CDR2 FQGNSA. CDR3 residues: CASSRYRGNEQFF. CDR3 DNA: TGTGCCAGCAGCCGCTACAGGGGGAATGAGCAGTTCTTC.